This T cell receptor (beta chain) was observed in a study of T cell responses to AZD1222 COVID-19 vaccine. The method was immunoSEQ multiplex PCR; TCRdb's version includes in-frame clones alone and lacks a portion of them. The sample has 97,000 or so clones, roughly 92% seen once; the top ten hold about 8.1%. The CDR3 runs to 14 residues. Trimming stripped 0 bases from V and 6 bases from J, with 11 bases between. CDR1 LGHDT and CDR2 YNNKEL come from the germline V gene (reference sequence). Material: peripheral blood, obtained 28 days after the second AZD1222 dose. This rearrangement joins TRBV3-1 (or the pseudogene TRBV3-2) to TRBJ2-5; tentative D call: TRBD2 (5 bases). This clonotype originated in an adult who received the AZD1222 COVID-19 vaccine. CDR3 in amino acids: CASSQDTSGQTQYF. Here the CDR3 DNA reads TGTGCCAGCAGCCAAGATACAAGCGGACAGACCCAGTACTTC.